A single sample gave rise to the 20 T cell receptor beta chains below, sequenced in a study of T-cell memory formation after mild COVID-19 (dated by TCRdb to the early 2020s). Libraries were constructed by 5' RACE. Instrument used: Illumina NovaSeq 6000. TCRdb redid the processing of the public reads, applying fastp at Q25 and MiXCR, and retained in-frame beta chains. One record per CDR3 amino acid sequence lists the most common genes and DNA. The sample yields approximately 50,000 distinct CDR3 sequences; over 8.5% were counted once. Roughly 10% of the sample goes to the ten largest clones. Sequenced input: PBMCs or a T cell subset sorted from them (not recorded which). These receptors all come from an adult woman who had mild COVID-19 (a few samples of this study predate the infection). The sample titles of this study are shuffled in the database, so cell type and time point are left out; the donor was told from shared clones.

The chain carries TRBV19 and TRBJ2-7; 8 positions match TRBD2. This CDR3 region has 14 residues. The germline V gene encodes CDR1 LNHDA and CDR2 SQIVND (reference sequence). J lost 3 bases, V lost 6 bases, and 7 bases had no gene match. As DNA, the CDR3 is TGTGCCAGTAGCCCGTCGGGACTAGGCTACGAGCAGTACTTC. Translation gives CASSPSGLGYEQYF. The entire variable domain, with the rest obtained from reference TRBV19 and TRBJ2-7, is as follows: DGGITQSPKYLFRKEGQNVTLSCEQNLNHDAMYWYRQDPGQGLRLIYYSQIVNDFQKGDIAEGYSVSREKKESFPLTVTSAQKNPTAFYLCASSPSGLGYEQYFGPGTRLTVT.

The chain links TRBV5-1 to TRBJ2-2; tentative D call: TRBD2 (5 bases). CDR1 and CDR2 (germline): SGHRS, YFSETQ. The CDR3 length is 15 residues. V shed 4 bases and J shed 4 bases, with 14 bases lying between them. The CDR3 DNA follows: TGCGCCAGCAGCACCCCGGACGGGGTCACCGGGGAGCTGTTTTTT. This gives the protein CASSTPDGVTGELFF.

This clonotype was found many times. The rearrangement joins TRBV7-2 to TRBJ2-7, with D perhaps matching TRBD2 (5 bases). The germline V and J ends were trimmed by 5 bases and 0 bases, with 11 bases remaining between them. This CDR3 spans 14 amino acids. Germline V gene sequence: CDR1 SGHTA, CDR2 FQGNSA. The DNA of the CDR3 is TGTGCCAGCAGCCGCGGACTGAGCTCCTACGAGCAGTACTTC. Translated: CASSRGLSSYEQYF.

In its sample, this clonotype was seen a few times. This chain links TRBV11-2 with TRBJ2-7; TRBD2 matches 9 bases. The junction had 6 bases not matched to a gene; V was cut back by 1 base and J by 2 bases. The CDR3 sequence is 16 residues long. The germline V gene encodes CDR1 SGHAT and CDR2 FQNNGV. CDR3 sequence: CASSLVTSGPAYEQYF. The CDR3 coding sequence is TGTGCCAGCAGCTTAGTGACTAGCGGCCCAGCCTACGAGCAGTACTTC.

Regarding this clonotype: The junction shows a germline mismatch at one end, possibly a read error. The rearrangement links TRBV9 to TRBJ1-1; a weak D match, TRBD1 (5 bases). CDR1 and CDR2 (germline): SGDLS, YYNGEE. The CDR3 runs to 15 residues. CDR3 sequence (DNA): TGTGCCAGCAGCCCAGATCCAGGACACAAACCACCCCCACTTTTT. Translating it yields CASSPDPGHKPPPLF.

This clonotype was detected only a few times. The V call is TRBV21-1, the J call TRBJ1-5. TRBV21-1 is designated a pseudogene. The CDR3 covers 15 residues. CDR3 protein: CASSKGPREAQPQHF. Here the CDR3 DNA reads TGTGCCAGCAGCAAAGGTCCGAGGGAAGCGCAGCCCCAGCATTTT.

V is TRBV5-1 and J is TRBJ1-6; 8 bases are shared with TRBD1. V lost 0 bases and J lost 7; bases outside the gene matches: 3. The CDR3 extends over 15 amino acids. Germline CDR1 SGHRS, CDR2 YFSETQ. CDR3: CASSLEPGGNSPLHF. The CDR3 nucleotides are TGCGCCAGCAGCTTGGAACCAGGGGGCAATTCACCCCTCCACTTT. The entire variable domain, with the rest obtained from reference TRBV5-1 and TRBJ1-6, is as follows: KAGVTQTPRYLIKTRGQQVTLSCSPISGHRSVSWYQQTPGQGLQFLFEYFSETQRNKGNFPGRFSGRQFSNSRSEMNVSTLELGDSALYLCASSLEPGGNSPLHFGNGTRLTVT.

In its sample, this clonotype was seen a few times. The gene calls are TRBV25-1 and TRBJ2-6; tentatively, D is TRBD2 (6 bases). The ends were cut back, 4 bases at V and 0 bases at J, with 13 bases in the middle. CDR3 size: 17 residues. Germline V gives CDR1 MGHDK, CDR2 SYGVNS. This CDR3 is CASSGGVGGSGANVLTF. CDR3 DNA sequence: TGTGCCAGCAGTGGGGGGGTCGGGGGCTCTGGGGCCAACGTCCTGACTTTC.

This clonotype was seen ten or more times. This rearrangement joins TRBV19 to TRBJ2-6; 10 positions agree with TRBD2. The germline V gene encodes CDR1 LNHDA and CDR2 SQIVND (reference sequence). V was pared by 5 bases and J by 1 base, with 8 bases of the junction left unmatched. The CDR3 has 18 residues. The CDR3 DNA sequence: TGTGCCAGTAGTCCCCGACTAGCGGGCTCGTCTGGGGCCAACGTCCTGACTTTC. It translates to CASSPRLAGSSGANVLTF.

The chain uses TRBV7-9 and TRBJ2-7, with D tentatively TRBD2 (7 bases). Trimming cost V 8 bases and J 6 bases, with 17 bases left between them. The CDR3 is 13 residues long. Germline V lookup: CDR1 SEHNR, CDR2 FQNEAQ (reference sequence). CDR3 sequence reads: CASSRSGGREQYF. The CDR3 DNA reads TGTGCCAGCTCACGTTCGGGGGGCCGCGAGCAGTACTTC.

The chain is built from TRBV28 and TRBJ2-7; D tentatively fits TRBD1 or TRBD2 (5 bases each). The CDR3 has 14 amino acids. Germline CDR1 is MDHEN and CDR2 is SYDVKM. With 6 bases removed from V and 6 bases from J, the gap between germline ends came to 18 bases. CDR3 region: CASSTSGTYGEQYF. CDR3 nucleotides: TGTGCCAGCAGCACATCCGGGACGTACGGCGAGCAGTACTTC.

There are a few counts of this clonotype. The V and J genes are TRBV29-1 and TRBJ1-1; D uncertain. This CDR3 has 12 residues. Germline lookup yields CDR1 SQVTM and CDR2 ANQGSEA. V was trimmed by 5 bases and J by 1 base, leaving 8 bases between them. As DNA, the CDR3 is TGCAGCGTTTCGGACGGGAACACTGAAGCTTTCTTT. It translates to CSVSDGNTEAFF.

The chain couples TRBV12-3 or TRBV12-4 to TRBJ1-2; no clear D gene. V was clipped by 3 bases and J by 6 bases, with 11 bases between them. The CDR3 contains 13 residues. The CDR3 sequence: CASSFEGIDGYTF. The CDR3 nucleotides read TGTGCCAGCAGTTTTGAGGGAATTGATGGCTACACCTTC.

This clonotype was seen at least ten times. The rearrangement uses TRBV7-3 and TRBJ2-3, with D tentatively TRBD2 (9 bases). Trimming took 5 bases from V and 3 from J, leaving 18 bases between them. The CDR3 has 16 residues. Germline values: CDR1 SGHTA, CDR2 FQGTGA. In DNA form, the CDR3 reads TGTGCCAGCAGCCAGGGGGCGGGAGGGCCGACAGATACGCAGTATTTT. This encodes CASSQGAGGPTDTQYF. The full variable domain, rest sourced from reference TRBV7-3 and TRBJ2-3, is GAGVSQTPSNKVTEKGKYVELRCDPISGHTALYWYRQSLGQGPEFLIYFQGTGAADDSGLPNDRFFAVRPEGSVSTLKIQRTERGDSAVYLCASSQGAGGPTDTQYFGPGTRLTVL.

In this sample, this clonotype turned up many times. The J gene is TRBJ1-2, the V gene TRBV20-1, with 9 bases lining up with TRBD1. The CDR3 contains 14 residues. In germline, CDR1 is DFQATT, CDR2 SNEGSKA (reference sequence). V trimming: 3 bases; J trimming: 6 bases; junction bases outside the gene matches: 8. The CDR3 sequence: CSASKDRGPDGYTF. The CDR3 DNA sequence: TGCAGTGCTAGCAAGGACAGGGGCCCGGATGGCTACACCTTC.

V is TRBV6-2 or TRBV6-3 and J is TRBJ2-5, with D tentatively TRBD2 (6 bases). The V end lost 7 bases, the J end lost 9 bases, and 21 bases lay between the germline ends. This CDR3 is 14 amino acids long. Germline CDR1 reads MNHEY; CDR2 reads SVGEGT. The chain's CDR3 is CASTPGRPRGAQYF. In DNA form, the CDR3 reads TGTGCCAGCACTCCGGGCCGCCCGCGGGGAGCCCAGTACTTC.

This clonotype was seen a few times. The CDR3: CASRPRGSSYEQYF. Written as DNA, the CDR3 is TGCGCCAGCCGGCCTCGGGGATCATCGTACGAGCAGTACTTC. The rearrangement joins TRBV10-2 to TRBJ2-7; TRBD2 might be the D (5 bases). Germline V gives CDR1 WSHSY, CDR2 SAAADI. The CDR3 length is 14 residues. Trimming cost V 8 bases and J 4 bases, with 18 bases left between them.

The chain has TRBV11-2 and TRBJ1-1; D gene ambiguous. The germline V and J ends were trimmed by 0 bases and 5 bases, with 13 bases remaining between them. Germline V CDR1 and CDR2: SGHAT, FQNNGV. CDR3 length equals 15 residues. CDR3 sequence reads: CASSLDRRLGTEAFF. The CDR3 nucleotides are TGTGCCAGCAGCTTAGATAGGCGCCTCGGAACTGAAGCTTTCTTT.

V gene TRBV6-5 combines with J gene TRBJ1-6; 7 bases line up with TRBD1. Per germline, CDR1 MNHEY and CDR2 SVGAGI. The CDR3 sequence is 13 residues long. With V trimmed by 9 bases and J by 9 bases, 8 bases remained unmatched. DNA for the CDR3: TGTGCCAGTCACCAGGACAGGTTTTCACCCCTCCACTTT. Amino acid sequence: CASHQDRFSPLHF.

A few counts support this clonotype. The V and J genes are TRBV2 and TRBJ2-7; 7 bases match TRBD1. This CDR3 is built from 15 residues. Germline-derived CDR1 and CDR2 are SNHLY and FYNNEI. V lost 6 bases, J lost 6 bases, and 14 bases stayed unmatched. The CDR3: CASSRKGPTGVEQYF. The CDR3 nucleotides read TGTGCCAGCAGCCGAAAGGGACCAACAGGGGTCGAGCAGTACTTC.